Listed here are 13 T cell receptor beta chains from one sample, sequenced in a study of blood T cell repertoires in COVID-19. Data came from immunoSEQ multiplex PCR; TCRdb stores just in-frame clones and leaves some out. This sample has 330,000 or so clones, with over 70% found just once. Specimen: PBMCs or T cells enriched from blood (not recorded which). The receptors come from a man between 25 and 39 years old who had recovered from COVID-19.

This chain connects TRBV19 to TRBJ2-5, with a tentative D call TRBD1 (6 bases). Trimming left V 8 bases short and J 0 bases short, with 10 bases between. CDR1 and CDR2 (germline): LNHDA, SQIVND (reference sequence). The CDR3 has 13 amino acids. The CDR3 sequence: CASWDTHQETQYF. The CDR3 nucleotides are TGTGCCAGTTGGGACACCCACCAAGAGACCCAGTACTTC.

The rearrangement uses TRBV16 and TRBJ1-3, with 7 bases fitting TRBD1. Trimming cost V 4 bases and J 0 bases; bases outside gene matches: 9. CDR3 length: 17 residues. The germline gives CDR1 KGHSY, CDR2 FQNENV. CDR3 amino acids: CASSPPTGADSGNTIYF. The DNA for the CDR3 is TGTGCCAGCAGCCCACCCACAGGGGCCGACTCTGGAAACACCATATATTTT.

V gene TRBV6-5 combines with J gene TRBJ2-7; the D is unclear. Trimming stripped 2 bases from V and 2 bases from J, with 13 bases between. Germline V lookup: CDR1 MNHEY, CDR2 SVGAGI. The CDR3 totals 15 residues. CDR3 protein: CASSYRGLATYEQYF. CDR3 nucleotides: TGTGCCAGCAGTTACCGTGGTTTGGCCACCTACGAGCAGTACTTC.

The chain employs TRBV18 and TRBJ2-5; 10 bases agree with TRBD1. The CDR3 contains 17 residues. Looked up from germline, CDR1 is KGHSH and CDR2 is LQKENI. The V and J ends lost 4 bases and 0 bases, in that order; junction bases with no gene match: 8. In nucleotides, the CDR3 is TGTGCCAGCTCACTGAGACAGGGGGCTTCTTACCAAGAGACCCAGTACTTC. Its protein is CASSLRQGASYQETQYF.

The rearrangement joins TRBV7-2 to TRBJ2-1; tentatively, D is TRBD1 (6 bases). Germline-derived CDR1 and CDR2 are SGHTA and FQGNSA. The CDR3 loop spans 17 amino acids. V was pared by 2 bases and J by 7 bases, with 21 bases between. The CDR3 sequence: CASSLTPGHGSSNEQFF. The CDR3 region has the DNA TGTGCCAGCAGCTTAACCCCGGGACACGGATCGTCGAATGAGCAGTTCTTC.

V and J are TRBV27 and TRBJ1-6, with no clear D. CDR3 length: 14 amino acids. V lost 3 bases, J lost 4 bases, and 7 bases lay in between. Looked up from germline, CDR1 is MNHEY and CDR2 is SMNVEV (reference sequence). The CDR3 loop reads CASSLTDYNSPLHF. CDR3 DNA sequence: TGTGCCAGCAGTTTGACTGATTATAATTCACCCCTCCACTTT.

The gene calls are TRBV29-1 and TRBJ2-7; no clear D gene. Trimming left V 1 base short and J 2 bases short, with 9 bases between. From germline, CDR1 is SQVTM and CDR2 ANQGSEA. This CDR3 region has 13 residues. The DNA for the CDR3 is TGCAGCGTTGAAGGAGAGTACGCCTACGAGCAGTACTTC. Encoded protein: CSVEGEYAYEQYF.

This clone was counted once. V gene TRBV7-9 combines with J gene TRBJ2-7, with D perhaps TRBD1 (6 bases). The CDR3 runs 16 residues. Looked up from germline, CDR1 is SEHNR and CDR2 is FQNEAQ (reference sequence). The V and J ends lost 1 base and 0 bases respectively, with 13 bases between them. The CDR3 spells CASSLGTDSPSYEQYF. The CDR3 bases are TGTGCCAGCAGCTTAGGTACGGACAGCCCCTCCTACGAGCAGTACTTC.

This chain links TRBV19 with TRBJ2-7, with D tentatively TRBD2 (6 bases). V was shortened by 10 bases and J by 3 bases, with 22 bases between the two germline ends. The CDR3 has 15 residues. Germline V gene data show CDR1 as LNHDA and CDR2 as SQIVND (reference sequence). The CDR3 DNA sequence: TGTGCCACCAGGGAATTAGCGGCGCCCTTCTACGAGCAGTACTTC. Its translation: CATRELAAPFYEQYF.

This clone came up once. The rearrangement links TRBV4-1 to TRBJ2-7; TRBD1 matches at 9 bases. Germline V gives CDR1 MGHRA, CDR2 YSYEKL. V trimming: 0 bases; J trimming: 4 bases; junction bases outside the gene matches: 7. CDR3 size: 16 residues. The CDR3 DNA reads as TGCGCCAGCAGCCAAGATGTGACGACAGGGGGGTACGAGCAGTACTTC. This encodes CASSQDVTTGGYEQYF.

This clone has a single count. J is TRBJ2-1 and V is TRBV5-1; the match to TRBD2 covers 8 bases. Unmatched junction bases numbered 4, after V lost 0 bases and J lost 2 bases. Per germline, CDR1 SGHRS and CDR2 YFSETQ. This CDR3 has 16 residues. Here the CDR3 reads CASSLAMRGAYNEQFF. The CDR3 bases are TGCGCCAGCAGCTTGGCGATGCGGGGGGCCTACAATGAGCAGTTCTTC. Full variable domain (remainder filled in from reference TRBV5-1 and TRBJ2-1): KAGVTQTPRYLIKTRGQQVTLSCSPISGHRSVSWYQQTPGQGLQFLFEYFSETQRNKGNFPGRFSGRQFSNSRSEMNVSTLELGDSALYLCASSLAMRGAYNEQFFGPGTRLTVL.

For the CDR3, the DNA is TGTGCCAGCAGCTTACGGCTCGGGGGTGAGCAGTTCTTC. Translating gives CASSLRLGGEQFF. The chain employs TRBV7-2 and TRBJ2-1, with a tentative D call TRBD2 (6 bases). Germline CDR1 reads SGHTA; CDR2 reads FQGNSA. The CDR3 has 13 amino acids. Trimming took 2 bases from V and 9 from J, leaving 11 bases between them. Variable domain in full (rest from reference TRBV7-2 and TRBJ2-1): GAGVSQSPSNKVTEKGKDVELRCDPISGHTALYWYRQSLGQGLEFLIYFQGNSAPDKSGLPSDRFSAERTGGSVSTLTIQRTQQEDSAVYLCASSLRLGGEQFFGPGTRLTVL.

This clone was seen a handful of times. The chain is built from TRBV10-1 and TRBJ1-2; D not resolved. The V end was cut by 2 bases, the J end by 7 bases, with 17 bases between. This CDR3 has 15 residues. CDR1 and CDR2 from the germline V gene are WNHNN and SYGVQD (reference sequence). DNA of the CDR3: TGCGCCAGCAGTGAGACCCGGGAAGGGCCGTCTGGCTACACCTTC. Translating it yields CASSETREGPSGYTF.